This TCR beta chain was recorded in a study of OX40 agonist ivuxolimab in advanced cancers. Across the whole study: The group had a mean age of 60 years, ranged from about 23 to 85, and was roughly 80% male.

TCRdb's table, derived via immunoSEQ multiplex PCR, lists solely in-frame clones and lacks some. The profile shows about 83,000 clones, approximately 84% of them singletons. Overall study findings and caveats: CD4+ and CD8+ blood T cells expanded clonally by week 6 at 0.1 to 3.0 mg/kg. Averaged across samples, CD8+ T cells carried more expanded clones than CD4+ did.

A note on this clone: Its antigen is undetermined.

Baseline, cycle 4 day 1, and cycle 7 day 1 were the blood sampling points. The sequenced sample was CD4+ or CD8+ T cells sorted from blood, obtained in a trial of the OX40 agonist ivuxolimab. This receptor was identified in an adult with an advanced solid tumor such as melanoma, head and neck, liver or kidney cancer.

DNA of the CDR3: TGCGCCAGCAGCTTGGTCCAGCGGGGGGGCCGAGATGAGCAGTTCTTC. This translates into CASSLVQRGGRDEQFF. The gene calls are TRBV5-1 and TRBJ2-1, with TRBD2 matching 10 bases. Germline trimming cut 0 bases from V and 8 bases from J; bases unmatched to any gene: 8. Germline V gene sequence: CDR1 SGHRS, CDR2 YFSETQ. There are 16 residues in the CDR3.